This T cell receptor (beta chain) was recovered during a study of cytomegalovirus exposure and HLA in healthy donors. About the study: Around 80 million unique TCRs from HLA-typed donors were held in an early data release.

While unrecorded immune exposures were likely, the donors were nominally healthy when sampled. PCR was performed using 60 Vbeta and 13 Jbeta primers. Data came from immunoSEQ multiplex PCR; TCRdb stores just in-frame clones and leaves some out. The data contain about 160,000 clones, 70% to 90% of them singletons. Study-wide results and caveats: Prediction of most subjects' HLA-A and HLA-B alleles by TCR beta sequences was reportedly accurate. Presence/absence analyses took donor sequencing depth as roughly uniform.

This clone came up a few times. Its antigen is unidentified. What was sequenced was PBMCs. The receptor comes from a man aged 18 to 29 in good health and CMV-seropositive.

The CDR3 protein is CASSPGTGATDTQYF. The CDR3 nucleotides read TGTGCCAGCAGCCCCGGGACAGGGGCAACAGATACGCAGTATTTT. The chain couples TRBV6-4 to TRBJ2-3; 10 positions match TRBD1. The CDR3 has 15 residues. Germline V gives CDR1 MRHNA, CDR2 SNTAGT. V lost 6 bases, J lost 3 bases, and 6 bases stayed unmatched.